The 18 T cell receptor beta chains below come from one sample, sequenced in a study of stem cell transplantation in POMP-related autoinflammatory disease (TCRdb year 2021). According to the study, the label for this sample's time point signals: after hematopoietic stem cell transplant. Preparation of the library involved the immunoSEQ multiplex PCR assay. This is the immuneACCESS table as TCRdb keeps it, with only in-frame sequences that have V and J called. A part of the clones is gone; compared with another copy, unresolved V genes explain less than half, and the rest is unexplained. In this sample the table shows some 68,000 clones, approximately 90% of which occur a single time. The ten most abundant clones make up around 0.72% of the sample. Sequencing used CD4+ T cells from PBMCs, obtained after stem cell transplantation. Receptors originate from a human patient with POMP-related autoinflammation and immune dysregulation (PRAID). Donor T cells from the graft may be present among the T cells after a transplant.

The rearrangement joins TRBV5-1 to TRBJ1-6; no clear D. V was clipped by 2 bases and J by 5 bases, with 8 bases between them. CDR1 is SGHRS, CDR2 YFSETQ, per germline. This CDR3 is built from 14 residues. CDR3 sequence: CASSFGQDNSPLHF. The CDR3 nucleotides are TGCGCCAGCAGCTTCGGGCAAGATAATTCACCCCTCCACTTT.

The V call is TRBV19, the J call TRBJ2-1, with 8 bases identical to TRBD2. This CDR3 spans 15 amino acids. CDR1 and CDR2 (germline): LNHDA, SQIVND (reference sequence). Trimming at V came to 5 bases and at J to 5 bases, leaving 8 bases not matched to a gene. In DNA, the CDR3 is TGTGCCAGTAGTTTCGCCGGGAGGGCCAACAATGAGCAGTTCTTC. Translated, it gives CASSFAGRANNEQFF.

The chain couples TRBV6-5 to TRBJ2-3; TRBD1 aligns across 7 bases. This CDR3 spans 15 amino acids. From germline, CDR1 is MNHEY and CDR2 SVGAGI. The trim removed 2 bases at V and 4 bases at J, leaving 6 bases unmatched. CDR3 amino acids: CASSYADRWADTQYF. The CDR3 DNA sequence: TGTGCCAGCAGTTACGCGGACAGGTGGGCAGATACGCAGTATTTT.

The CDR3 sequence is CSVATGEETQYF. The CDR3 DNA sequence: TGCAGCGTTGCCACAGGGGAAGAGACCCAGTACTTC. V gene TRBV29-1 combines with J gene TRBJ2-5, with TRBD1 identical over 7 bases. V was clipped by 4 bases and J by 3 bases; unmatched bases: 2. The CDR3 is 12 residues long. Germline-derived CDR1 and CDR2 are SQVTM and ANQGSEA. The full variable domain, rest sourced from reference TRBV29-1 and TRBJ2-5, is SAVISQKPSRDICQRGTSLTIQCQVDSQVTMMFWYRQQPGQSLTLIATANQGSEATYESGFVIDKFPISRPNLTFSTLTVSNMSPEDSSIYLCSVATGEETQYFGPGTRLLVL.

This chain links TRBV6-5 with TRBJ1-2; D gene unclear. The V end was cut by 10 bases, the J end by 2 bases, with 14 bases between. The CDR3 runs to 13 residues. CDR1 MNHEY and CDR2 SVGAGI come from the germline V gene. The CDR3 region has the DNA TGTGCCACCGCGCCACAGAGAAACTATGGCTACACCTTC. Translated, it gives CATAPQRNYGYTF.

The chain combines TRBV11-1 with TRBJ2-7, with TRBD1 as a possible D gene (5 bases). Looked up from germline, CDR1 is SGHAT and CDR2 is FQDESV (reference sequence). The CDR3 totals 14 residues. V was clipped by 1 base and J by 0 bases, with 7 bases between them. The CDR3: CASSLGQSSYEQYF. For the CDR3, the DNA is TGTGCCAGCAGCTTAGGACAGAGCTCCTACGAGCAGTACTTC.

This clone appeared a few times. This chain uses TRBV4-2 with TRBJ1-5; no clear D. CDR3 length equals 17 residues. V lost 0 bases and J lost 0, with 12 bases in between. Germline V CDR1 and CDR2: LGHNA, YNFKEQ. In nucleotides, the CDR3 is TGTGCCAGCAGCCAAGATGCGCTCTCCCTTAGCAATCAGCCCCAGCATTTT. It yields the protein CASSQDALSLSNQPQHF.

V gene TRBV28 combines with J gene TRBJ2-3, with D perhaps TRBD1 or TRBD2 (6 bases each). The germline V and J ends were trimmed by 2 bases and 3 bases, with 21 bases remaining between them. The CDR3 has 18 residues. CDR1 MDHEN and CDR2 SYDVKM come from the germline V gene. CDR3 in DNA: TGTGCCAGCAGTTTACGGAGTAGGGGGGCCCCTCCTACAGATACGCAGTATTTT. Translating it yields CASSLRSRGAPPTDTQYF.

CDR3 nucleotides: TGTGCCAGCAGTGACGCTGGGCCGTCCTACGAGCAGTACGTC. Translating gives CASSDAGPSYEQYV. The J gene is TRBJ2-7, the V gene TRBV6-1; D is unclear. Trimming left V 3 bases short and J 1 base short, with 10 bases between. The CDR3 covers 14 residues. Germline V gene data show CDR1 as MNHNS and CDR2 as SASEGT.

The chain links TRBV3-1 (or the pseudogene TRBV3-2) to TRBJ1-4; the match to TRBD1 covers 10 bases. Germline values: CDR1 LGHDT, CDR2 YNNKEL (reference sequence). V gave up 1 base and J gave up 7 bases; unmatched junction bases: 6. The CDR3 contains 16 residues. The DNA of the CDR3 is TGTGCCAGCAGCCAAGCTCGACAGGGGGCGCGTGAAAAACTGTTTTTT. This encodes CASSQARQGAREKLFF.

The chain carries TRBV19 and TRBJ2-7, with 9 positions matching TRBD2. CDR3 size: 16 residues. Per the germline V gene, CDR1 is LNHDA and CDR2 is SQIVND (reference sequence). The V gene end was trimmed by 7 bases and the J gene end by 2 bases; junction bases not matched to a gene: 12. The CDR3 sequence: CASTQSGPSGAYEQYF. The CDR3 nucleotides read TGTGCCAGTACCCAAAGCGGCCCTAGCGGGGCCTACGAGCAGTACTTC.

The chain is built from TRBV5-1 and TRBJ1-1; 9 bases fit TRBD1. The ends lost 4 bases at V and 4 bases at J; junction bases unmatched: 5. Looked up from germline, CDR1 is SGHRS and CDR2 is YFSETQ. The CDR3 is made up of 14 amino acids. The CDR3 protein is CASSEGQGGTEAFF. CDR3 nucleotide sequence: TGCGCCAGCAGCGAGGGACAGGGTGGCACTGAAGCTTTCTTT.

The J gene is TRBJ1-2, the V gene TRBV5-1; unclear D gene. Germline loops: CDR1 SGHRS, CDR2 YFSETQ. This CDR3 comprises 13 residues. V lost 4 bases, J lost 2 bases, and 9 bases lay in between. CDR3 amino acids: CASSVDGNYGYTF. As DNA, the CDR3 is TGCGCCAGCAGCGTAGACGGGAACTATGGCTACACCTTC.

The rearrangement joins TRBV5-1 to TRBJ1-5; TRBD1 aligns across 8 bases. V lost 0 bases to trimming and J lost 8 bases; unmatched junction nucleotides: 7. Germline V gene lookup returns CDR1 SGHRS and CDR2 YFSETQ. The CDR3 runs 15 residues. CDR3 coding DNA: TGCGCCAGCAGCTTGGGACAGGGGCCACCGGAGCCCCAGCATTTT. Translation gives CASSLGQGPPEPQHF.

The chain couples TRBV5-1 to TRBJ2-3; weak D call: TRBD2 (5 bases). In germline, CDR1 is SGHRS, CDR2 YFSETQ. This CDR3 comprises 15 residues. V gave up 2 bases and J gave up 0 bases, with 10 bases separating them. The CDR3 nucleotides are TGCGCCAGCAGCTTTGCTAGCACAAGCACAGATACGCAGTATTTT. Its protein product is CASSFASTSTDTQYF. The full variable domain, rest sourced from reference TRBV5-1 and TRBJ2-3, is KAGVTQTPRYLIKTRGQQVTLSCSPISGHRSVSWYQQTPGQGLQFLFEYFSETQRNKGNFPGRFSGRQFSNSRSEMNVSTLELGDSALYLCASSFASTSTDTQYFGPGTRLTVL.

The rearrangement joins TRBV4-2 to TRBJ2-7; 8 nucleotides match TRBD1. With 0 bases clipped from V and 3 bases from J, the junction kept 4 bases outside the gene matches. Germline loops: CDR1 LGHNA, CDR2 YNFKEQ. This CDR3 is built from 15 residues. The CDR3 reads CASSQEGGQGYEQYF. The CDR3 nucleotides are TGTGCCAGCAGCCAAGAAGGCGGACAGGGCTACGAGCAGTACTTC.

The V gene is TRBV18, the J gene TRBJ1-1; D is uncertain. V lost 6 bases and J lost 7, with 12 bases in between. Germline CDR1 reads KGHSH; CDR2 reads LQKENI. There are 12 residues in the CDR3. CDR3 nucleotide sequence: TGTGCCAGCTCGCCTAACCTAAGTGAAGCTTTCTTT. Its translation: CASSPNLSEAFF. The whole variable domain, filled in from reference TRBV18 and TRBJ1-1, reads NAGVMQNPRHLVRRRGQEARLRCSPMKGHSHVYWYRQLPEEGLKFMVYLQKENIIDESGMPKERFSAEFPKEGPSILRIQQVVRGDSAAYFCASSPNLSEAFFGQGTRLTVV.

The CDR3 reads CSVVKTGGQTEAFF. The CDR3 nucleotides are TGCAGCGTCGTAAAGACAGGGGGCCAAACTGAAGCTTTCTTT. The rearrangement links TRBV29-1 to TRBJ1-1; 10 positions match TRBD1. Unmatched junction bases numbered 9, after V lost 6 bases and J lost 5 bases. The CDR3 totals 14 residues. Germline CDR1 and CDR2: SQVTM and ANQGSEA.